These 32 T cell receptor beta chains came from one sample sequenced in a study of blood T cell repertoires in COVID-19 (dated by TCRdb to about 2020). Library method: the immunoSEQ multiplex PCR assay. In TCRdb, the immuneACCESS table is reduced to in-frame sequences with V and J assigned. These tables do not hold every clone; where another copy was compared, an unresolved V gene accounts for under half, and the others remain unexplained. The sample includes roughly 150,000 clones, with roughly four fifths observed a single time. The ten largest make up 11% of the sample. Sequencing was done on a sample of peripheral blood. The receptors were sampled from a man in his fifties or sixties with active or convalescent COVID-19.

The chain recombines TRBV5-1 with TRBJ2-1; D uncertain. Trimming removed 4 bases at V and 5 bases at J, with 4 bases between. CDR1 is SGHRS and CDR2 is YFSETQ in the germline V gene. The CDR3 has 11 amino acids. CDR3 protein: CASSQNNEQFF. The CDR3 nucleotides are TGCGCCAGCAGCCAAAACAATGAGCAGTTCTTC.

V is TRBV5-1 and J is TRBJ2-7; tentative D call: TRBD2 (5 bases). V dropped 3 bases and J dropped 2 bases, with 12 bases sitting between them. There are 14 residues in the CDR3. Germline CDR1 and CDR2: SGHRS and YFSETQ. CDR3: CASSSASGAYEQYF. In nucleotides, the CDR3 is TGCGCCAGCAGCTCGGCCAGCGGTGCCTACGAGCAGTACTTC.

This clone was seen only a few times. The V and J genes are TRBV19 and TRBJ1-1, with 7 bases that match TRBD1. V was pared by 7 bases and J by 4 bases, with 6 bases of the junction left unmatched. The CDR3 extends over 13 amino acids. The germline gives CDR1 LNHDA, CDR2 SQIVND (reference sequence). The CDR3 region has the DNA TGTGCCAGTACCAACAGGGGACGCACTGAAGCTTTCTTT. Its translation is CASTNRGRTEAFF.

This chain connects TRBV2 to TRBJ2-3, with TRBD2 identical over 8 bases. Germline CDR1 is SNHLY and CDR2 is FYNNEI. Trimming removed 8 bases from V and 1 base from J; junction bases left unmatched: 5. The CDR3 is made up of 14 amino acids. The CDR3 sequence: CASAGAGGTDTQYF. In DNA form, the CDR3 reads TGTGCCAGCGCCGGAGCGGGGGGCACAGATACGCAGTATTTT.

The chain recombines TRBV19 with TRBJ2-7; D is possibly TRBD1 (5 bases). With 5 bases removed from V and 5 bases from J, the gap between germline ends came to 16 bases. CDR1 is LNHDA and CDR2 is SQIVND in the germline V gene (reference sequence). The CDR3 spans 14 residues. CDR3 nucleotides: TGTGCCAGTAGTCTAAGGGGATCTTCCCACGAGCAGTACTTC. Translated: CASSLRGSSHEQYF.

The rearrangement links TRBV6-5 to TRBJ1-2, with 11 bases matching TRBD1. The CDR3 spans 16 residues. V shed 0 bases and J 8 bases; nucleotides not matched to a gene: 8. Germline values: CDR1 MNHEY, CDR2 SVGAGI. The CDR3 DNA sequence: TGTGCCAGCAGTTACTCGGGAGGGACAGGGGGGTTCGGCTACACCTTC. Amino acid sequence: CASSYSGGTGGFGYTF.

CDR3 sequence reads: CASSLAFFRQGLNGYTF. The CDR3 region has the DNA TGCGCCAGCAGCTTGGCTTTTTTTCGACAGGGATTAAACGGCTACACCTTC. V usage is TRBV5-1 and J usage is TRBJ1-2; 7 bases match TRBD1. Per the germline V gene, CDR1 is SGHRS and CDR2 is YFSETQ. Germline trimming cut 0 bases from V and 8 bases from J; bases unmatched to any gene: 16. The CDR3 is 17 residues long.

The V gene is TRBV18, the J gene TRBJ1-1; the D is unclear. Germline CDR1 and CDR2: KGHSH and LQKENI. The V end lost 5 bases, the J end lost 0 bases, and 7 bases lay between the germline ends. CDR3 length equals 13 residues. CDR3 sequence: CASSSSVNTEAFF. The CDR3 nucleotides read TGTGCCAGCTCATCCTCGGTGAACACTGAAGCTTTCTTT.

The chain employs TRBV5-1 and TRBJ2-7, with D perhaps TRBD1 (6 bases). CDR1 is SGHRS and CDR2 is YFSETQ in the germline V gene. The CDR3 length is 14 residues. Trimming removed 4 bases from V and 6 bases from J, with 17 bases in between. The CDR3 region has the DNA TGCGCCAGCAGCCCGGGACCAGGGGCAGGCGAGCAGTACTTC. Translation gives CASSPGPGAGEQYF.

The rearrangement joins TRBV2 to TRBJ2-7; D gene ambiguous. Germline values: CDR1 SNHLY, CDR2 FYNNEI. V lost 7 bases to trimming and J lost 6 bases, with 16 bases between them. The CDR3 is 13 amino acids. The DNA of the CDR3 is TGTGCCAGCAATGTCCAGGCCCCTGGCGAGCAGTACTTC. Amino acid sequence: CASNVQAPGEQYF.

To note about this clone: One junction end does not reproduce the germline sequence, and a read error may be involved. J is TRBJ1-2 and V is TRBV9; D call uncertain. CDR3 size: 13 residues. Germline CDR1 reads SGDLS; CDR2 reads YYNGEE. CDR3 coding DNA: TGTGTCAGCAGCGTAGTGTCAGGCTATGGCTACACCTTC. This sequence encodes CVSSVVSGYGYTF.

The V and J genes are TRBV10-2 and TRBJ1-2; 7 nucleotides align to TRBD1. Germline CDR1 is WSHSY and CDR2 is SAAADI. This CDR3 is 14 amino acids long. V shed 5 bases, J shed 4 bases, and the junction held 7 bases outside the gene matches. In DNA form, the CDR3 reads TGCGCCAGCAGTTCGGAGGGGGCTCCCTATGGCTACACCTTC. It is translated as CASSSEGAPYGYTF.

The genes are TRBV2 and TRBJ2-1, with 7 bases aligning to TRBD1. The CDR3 extends over 15 amino acids. CDR1 is SNHLY, CDR2 FYNNEI, per germline. Trimming cost V 8 bases and J 0 bases; bases outside gene matches: 7. CDR3 nucleotides: TGTGCCAGCGACAGGTCAGGGGGCTCCTACAATGAGCAGTTCTTC. Amino acids: CASDRSGGSYNEQFF.

The V gene is TRBV7-9, the J gene TRBJ1-2, with TRBD1 identical over 7 bases. CDR1 and CDR2 from the germline V gene are SEHNR and FQNEAQ (reference sequence). The CDR3 length is 15 residues. V dropped 3 bases and J dropped 7; count of bases not matched to a gene: 11. This CDR3 is CASSFQQGPGAGYTF. The CDR3 DNA is TGTGCCAGCAGCTTTCAACAGGGGCCGGGGGCTGGCTACACCTTC.

The chain is built from TRBV6-5 and TRBJ1-1; D may be TRBD1 (5 bases). CDR1 and CDR2 (germline): MNHEY, SVGAGI. This CDR3 has 11 residues. V was shortened by 6 bases and J by 7 bases, with 9 bases between the two germline ends. CDR3 sequence: CASRRQNEAFF. The CDR3 nucleotides are TGTGCCAGCAGAAGACAGAATGAAGCTTTCTTT.

The rearrangement uses TRBV11-2 and TRBJ2-3; TRBD2 agrees at 8 bases. The length of the CDR3 is 17 residues. After removal of 1 base from V and 7 bases from J, the junction contained 13 bases not matched to a gene. CDR1 is SGHAT and CDR2 is FQNNGV in the germline V gene. This chain's CDR3 is CASSLVTSGGGGNTQYF. Here the CDR3 DNA reads TGTGCCAGCAGCTTAGTTACTAGCGGAGGGGGTGGGAATACGCAGTATTTT.

The J gene is TRBJ2-3, the V gene TRBV21-1; the D segment call TRBD1 is taken from the table without a DNA check. TRBV21-1 is reported as a pseudogene. The CDR3 runs 18 residues. The CDR3 is CASSKERDRAPRWDTQYF. In nucleotides, the CDR3 is TGTGCCAGCAGCAAAGAAAGGGACAGGGCCCCCCGTTGGGATACGCAGTATTTT.

For the CDR3, the DNA is TGTGCCAGCAGTTTCAAGAGCTACGAGCAGTACTTC. Translation gives CASSFKSYEQYF. The J gene is TRBJ2-7, the V gene TRBV28; D gene ambiguous. V lost 3 bases and J 3 bases, leaving 6 bases between the germline ends. The CDR3 covers 12 residues. Germline V gene lookup returns CDR1 MDHEN and CDR2 SYDVKM.

The chain couples TRBV3-1 (or the pseudogene TRBV3-2) to TRBJ1-1; TRBD1 matches 8 bases. The CDR3 is 15 amino acids. The V segment lost 1 base and the J segment 1 base; nucleotides outside the gene matches: 2. Germline CDR1 is LGHDT and CDR2 is YNNKEL (reference sequence). CDR3 coding DNA: TGTGCCAGCAGCCAAGGGACAGGGCCGAACACTGAAGCTTTCTTT. Its protein is CASSQGTGPNTEAFF.

The chain recombines TRBV28 with TRBJ2-1; possibly TRBD2 for D (5 bases). CDR1 is MDHEN, CDR2 SYDVKM, per germline. The CDR3 contains 14 residues. Trimming took 3 bases from V and 8 from J, leaving 14 bases between them. The CDR3 region is CASSLFTGTDEQFF. CDR3 DNA: TGTGCCAGCAGTTTGTTTACGGGAACGGATGAGCAGTTCTTC.

The CDR3 coding sequence is TGTGCCAGCAGCCATCTAGCGGGGGGCCCCACAGATACGCAGTATTTT. This codes for CASSHLAGGPTDTQYF. V usage is TRBV3-1 (or the pseudogene TRBV3-2) and J usage is TRBJ2-3; 11 bases align to TRBD2. CDR3 length: 16 residues. V was clipped by 3 bases and J by 2 bases; unmatched bases: 4. CDR1 and CDR2 (germline): LGHDT, YNNKEL (reference sequence).

The chain joins TRBV20-1 to TRBJ1-4; the D is unclear. V lost 3 bases, J lost 0 bases, and 14 bases lay in between. Germline lookup yields CDR1 DFQATT and CDR2 SNEGSKA (reference sequence). The CDR3 contains 16 residues. As DNA, the CDR3 is TGCAGTGCTAGTCGTCGACATATCGCAACTAATGAAAAACTGTTTTTT. Its protein is CSASRRHIATNEKLFF.

The V gene is TRBV5-1, the J gene TRBJ2-1; no clear D. This CDR3 is built from 14 residues. Germline V gene sequence: CDR1 SGHRS, CDR2 YFSETQ. Trimming removed 5 bases at V and 4 bases at J, with 13 bases between. The chain's CDR3 is CASSLAINYNEQFF. CDR3 DNA: TGCGCCAGCAGTCTCGCGATAAATTACAATGAGCAGTTCTTC.

This sequence joins TRBV18 and TRBJ2-7; TRBD1 is a possible D gene (6 bases). Trimming shortened V by 5 bases and J by 6 bases, and 8 bases separated the two germline ends. Looked up from germline, CDR1 is KGHSH and CDR2 is LQKENI. This CDR3 is 11 amino acids long. The CDR3 DNA follows: TGTGCCAGCTCAACAGGGACCGAGCAGTACTTC. It is translated as CASSTGTEQYF.

A few counts support this clone. The chain joins TRBV6-1 to TRBJ1-4, with D tentatively TRBD1 (6 bases). V lost 2 bases and J 5 bases, leaving 18 bases between the germline ends. This CDR3 is 17 amino acids long. Germline V gene data show CDR1 as MNHNS and CDR2 as SASEGT. Here the CDR3 DNA reads TGTGCCAGCAGTGAATCCGGGGTCTTAGGGGGAAATGAAAAACTGTTTTTT. Translated: CASSESGVLGGNEKLFF.

This chain uses TRBV29-1 with TRBJ2-1, with TRBD1 identical over 7 bases. Trimming removed 1 base from V and 9 bases from J; junction bases left unmatched: 15. The CDR3 has 16 amino acids. Germline values: CDR1 SQVTM, CDR2 ANQGSEA. The CDR3: CSVEGSQGLPVGEQFF. The CDR3 bases are TGCAGCGTTGAAGGTTCACAGGGGCTTCCCGTTGGTGAGCAGTTCTTC.

The chain links TRBV3-1 (or the pseudogene TRBV3-2) to TRBJ2-1; 11 positions agree with TRBD2. V lost 0 bases, J lost 5 bases, and 9 bases stayed unmatched. The germline V gene has CDR1 LGHDT and CDR2 YNNKEL (reference sequence). This CDR3 contains 18 residues. The CDR3 DNA sequence: TGTGCCAGCAGCCAAGATCCCACTAGCGGGAGCCCTAACAATGAGCAGTTCTTC. Amino acid sequence: CASSQDPTSGSPNNEQFF.

The chain has TRBV13 and TRBJ2-3; 12 bases match TRBD2. The V segment lost 3 bases and the J segment 6 bases; nucleotides outside the gene matches: 4. CDR1 and CDR2 from the germline V gene are PRHDT and FYEKMQ (reference sequence). CDR3 length: 15 amino acids. The CDR3 DNA follows: TGTGCCAGCAGCTTGGGACTAGCGGGCATGGATACGCAGTATTTT. Protein product: CASSLGLAGMDTQYF.

The chain is built from TRBV20-1 and TRBJ2-7; TRBD2 matches at 8 bases. J was trimmed by 5 bases and V by 3 bases; bases with no gene match: 12. The germline V gene has CDR1 DFQATT and CDR2 SNEGSKA (reference sequence). The CDR3 is made up of 15 amino acids. The CDR3 region is CSASSYGRASNEQYF. CDR3 bases: TGCAGTGCTAGTTCCTACGGGAGGGCCTCTAACGAGCAGTACTTC.

The chain employs TRBV7-9 and TRBJ2-7, with 7 bases aligning to TRBD2. Germline assignment: CDR1 SEHNR and CDR2 FQNEAQ (reference sequence). Trimming removed 5 bases from V and 4 bases from J; junction bases left unmatched: 11. This CDR3 has 15 residues. CDR3 protein: CASSHGGSSGYEQYF. CDR3 nucleotide sequence: TGTGCCAGCAGCCACGGGGGGTCCAGCGGATACGAGCAGTACTTC.

This chain links TRBV5-4 with TRBJ2-6; D remains ambiguous. CDR1 is SGHNT and CDR2 is YYREEE in the germline V gene (reference sequence). The CDR3 sequence is 14 residues long. With 3 bases removed from V and 2 bases from J, the gap between germline ends came to 6 bases. The CDR3 nucleotides read TGTGCCAGCAGCTCCAACACTGGGGCCAACGTCCTGACTTTC. Translating it yields CASSSNTGANVLTF.

The chain carries TRBV28 and TRBJ2-7; D is uncertain. The germline V and J ends were trimmed by 2 bases and 3 bases, with 8 bases remaining between them. Germline CDR1 MDHEN, CDR2 SYDVKM. The CDR3 has 13 residues. In nucleotides, the CDR3 is TGTGCCAGCAGTTTACAGGCTCGCTACGAGCAGTACTTC. As protein: CASSLQARYEQYF.